Below are 21 T cell receptor beta chains sequenced from a single sample in a study of OX40 agonist ivuxolimab in advanced cancers. Measured with immunoSEQ multiplex PCR; TCRdb has only the in-frame clones, and not every one. The table lists about 26,000 clones, 60% to 80% of them singletons, with roughly 23% in the top ten. The sequencing here drew on CD4+ or CD8+ T cells sorted from blood, taken in a trial of the OX40 agonist ivuxolimab. These receptors were obtained from an adult with an advanced solid tumor such as melanoma, head and neck, liver or kidney cancer.

V and J are TRBV5-6 and TRBJ2-7, with 11 nucleotides matching TRBD1. Germline lookup yields CDR1 SGHDT and CDR2 YYEEEE. CDR3 length equals 14 residues. Germline trimming cut 0 bases from V and 9 bases from J; bases unmatched to any gene: 5. The CDR3: CASSLGTGGYPQYF. In DNA form, the CDR3 reads TGTGCCAGCAGCTTGGGGACAGGGGGCTACCCGCAGTACTTC.

As regards this clone: The sample holds other DNA sequences that translate to the same CDR3. V usage is TRBV9 and J usage is TRBJ2-5; the D gene is possibly TRBD2 (6 bases). CDR1 is SGDLS, CDR2 YYNGEE, per germline. The CDR3 length is 14 residues. Trimming left V 0 bases short and J 5 bases short, with 11 bases between. Here the CDR3 reads CASSVELAGETQYF. CDR3 coding DNA: TGTGCCAGCAGCGTAGAACTAGCTGGGGAGACCCAGTACTTC. The full variable domain, its missing parts supplied by reference TRBV9 and TRBJ2-5, is DSGVTQTPKHLITATGQRVTLRCSPRSGDLSVYWYQQSLDQGLQFLIQYYNGEERAKGNILERFSAQQFPDLHSELNLSSLELGDSALYFCASSVELAGETQYFGPGTRLLVL.

J is TRBJ2-3 and V is TRBV11-2; D is unresolved. The germline V and J ends were trimmed by 3 bases and 10 bases, with 14 bases remaining between them. Germline V CDR1 and CDR2: SGHAT, FQNNGV. This CDR3 is built from 13 residues. The CDR3 loop reads CASSLNVGGPQYF. In nucleotides, the CDR3 is TGTGCCAGCAGCTTGAACGTGGGTGGTCCGCAGTATTTT.

The V gene is TRBV4-3, the J gene TRBJ2-3; 9 bases match TRBD1. Looked up from germline, CDR1 is LGHNA and CDR2 is YSLEER. Trimming took 1 base from V and 4 from J; bases not matched to a gene: 0. This CDR3 region has 14 residues. The CDR3 region is CASSQGTGADTQYF. CDR3 coding DNA: TGCGCCAGCAGCCAAGGGACAGGGGCAGATACGCAGTATTTT.

V usage is TRBV7-2 and J usage is TRBJ1-2; D gene uncertain. Germline loops: CDR1 SGHTA, CDR2 FQGNSA. V was cut by 5 bases and J by 4 bases, with 14 bases left in between. This CDR3 comprises 14 residues. The CDR3 nucleotides read TGTGCCAGCAGCGGACGGAATACGACCTATGGCTACACCTTC. Translated, it gives CASSGRNTTYGYTF.

The V and J genes are TRBV28 and TRBJ2-1; D is perhaps TRBD2 (6 bases). This CDR3 comprises 14 residues. Trimming pared 8 bases from V and 0 bases from J, leaving 11 bases between. Germline loops: CDR1 MDHEN, CDR2 SYDVKM. The CDR3 bases are TGTGCCAGCTTGCCACTAGCCTCCTACAATGAGCAGTTCTTC. Translated: CASLPLASYNEQFF.

The chain has TRBV5-5 and TRBJ1-1; no definite D call. The CDR3 sequence is 13 residues long. Germline V gene lookup returns CDR1 SGHKS and CDR2 YYEKEE (reference sequence). The V end was cut by 4 bases, the J end by 5 bases, with 12 bases between. The CDR3 reads CASSPEGMTEAFF. The CDR3 region has the DNA TGTGCCAGCAGCCCTGAAGGGATGACTGAAGCTTTCTTT.

V is TRBV7-2 and J is TRBJ2-3; 8 bases map to TRBD1. CDR3 size: 14 residues. V shed 4 bases, J shed 5 bases, and the junction held 5 bases outside the gene matches. Germline-derived CDR1 and CDR2 are SGHTA and FQGNSA. This chain's CDR3 is CASSYRGSVDTQYF. The CDR3 region has the DNA TGTGCCAGCAGCTACAGGGGGTCGGTAGATACGCAGTATTTT.

V gene TRBV6-1 combines with J gene TRBJ2-7, with a tentative D call TRBD2 (6 bases). Per the germline V gene, CDR1 is MNHNS and CDR2 is SASEGT. The CDR3 spans 14 residues. The V gene lost 5 bases and the J gene lost 3 bases, with 14 bases spanning the gap. The CDR3 region has the DNA TGTGCCAGCAGTTCTCTGGGACTTGGCTACGAGCAGTACTTC. Amino acids: CASSSLGLGYEQYF.

This chain joins TRBV4-1 and TRBJ1-3; D is undetermined. Trimming removed 3 bases from V and 9 bases from J, with 18 bases in between. This CDR3 contains 15 residues. Per germline, CDR1 MGHRA and CDR2 YSYEKL. In DNA, the CDR3 is TGCGCCAGCAGCCACCTTGAAGGGCTTGCGGGCACCATATATTTT. This translates into CASSHLEGLAGTIYF.

The V gene is TRBV6-6, the J gene TRBJ2-2; D is uncertain. Looked up from germline, CDR1 is MNHNY and CDR2 is SVGAGI (reference sequence). The V and J ends lost 0 bases and 1 base respectively, with 3 bases between them. This CDR3 comprises 14 residues. CDR3 region: CASSYSRNTGELFF. The CDR3 DNA follows: TGTGCCAGCAGTTACTCCAGGAACACCGGGGAGCTGTTTTTT.

The chain carries TRBV6-6 and TRBJ2-5, with D unclear. Germline V CDR1 and CDR2: MNHNY, SVGAGI (reference sequence). The CDR3 has 14 amino acids. The V gene lost 0 bases and the J gene lost 2 bases, with 7 bases spanning the gap. The CDR3 spells CASSYSPPQETQYF. The CDR3, as DNA: TGTGCCAGCAGTTACTCGCCTCCTCAAGAGACCCAGTACTTC.

The rearrangement joins TRBV5-4 to TRBJ2-4; the D is unclear. The CDR3 is 13 amino acids. Germline CDR1 is SGHNT and CDR2 is YYREEE (reference sequence). Trimming removed 4 bases from V and 7 bases from J, with 12 bases in between. CDR3 DNA sequence: TGTGCCAGCAGCGAAGTTACGCAGAACATTCAGTACTTC. Its translation: CASSEVTQNIQYF.

This clone was observed a handful of times. The chain recombines TRBV25-1 with TRBJ1-3; 8 bases are a match to TRBD1. The CDR3 length is 12 residues. The V gene's germline CDR1 is MGHDK and CDR2 SYGVNS. With V trimmed by 9 bases and J by 10 bases, 8 bases remained unmatched. DNA of the CDR3: TGTGCCAGTCAAAACAGGGGGAGAACCATATATTTT. Translated: CASQNRGRTIYF.

This chain links TRBV7-9 with TRBJ2-5; 9 nucleotides match TRBD2. Germline assignment: CDR1 SEHNR and CDR2 FQNEAQ (reference sequence). The CDR3 is made up of 13 amino acids. Trimming at V came to 6 bases and at J to 5 bases, leaving 4 bases not matched to a gene. CDR3 region: CASRLSGGETQYF. For the CDR3, the DNA is TGTGCCAGCAGACTCAGCGGGGGGGAGACCCAGTACTTC.

V and J are TRBV28 and TRBJ1-2; 7 positions match TRBD1. Germline loops: CDR1 MDHEN, CDR2 SYDVKM. Germline trimming cut 4 bases from V and 7 bases from J; bases unmatched to any gene: 15. CDR3 length: 16 residues. The CDR3 DNA reads as TGTGCCAGCAGTTCCCGGACAGGCGCGTCGTGGGGTGGCTACACCTTC. Protein product: CASSSRTGASWGGYTF.

This chain uses TRBV15 with TRBJ1-6; TRBD1 aligns across 7 bases. The CDR3 covers 16 residues. V shed 0 bases and J 6 bases; nucleotides not matched to a gene: 5. Germline loops: CDR1 LNHNV, CDR2 YYDKDF (reference sequence). The CDR3 sequence: CATSREMTGINSPLHF. The CDR3 bases are TGTGCCACCAGCAGAGAGATGACAGGGATTAATTCACCCCTCCACTTT.

V and J are TRBV18 and TRBJ2-2; D remains unclear. The CDR3 is 15 amino acids. V lost 4 bases and J lost 1, with 10 bases in between. CDR1 and CDR2 from the germline V gene are KGHSH and LQKENI. In DNA, the CDR3 is TGTGCCAGCTCACGGTCTTGGGGGAACACCGGGGAGCTGTTTTTT. This codes for CASSRSWGNTGELFF.

The CDR3, as DNA: TGTGCCAGCAGCTTAGCCGCGGTTCCATACAATGAGCAGTTCTTC. Protein product: CASSLAAVPYNEQFF. The V gene is TRBV11-2, the J gene TRBJ2-1, with no clear D. Trimming left V 1 base short and J 4 bases short, with 11 bases between. The germline V gene has CDR1 SGHAT and CDR2 FQNNGV. CDR3 length: 15 amino acids. Based on the CDR3 plus reference TRBV11-2 and TRBJ2-1, the full variable domain is EAGVAQSPRYKIIEKRQSVAFWCNPISGHATLYWYQQILGQGPKLLIQFQNNGVVDDSQLPKDRFSAERLKGVDSTLKIQPAKLEDSAVYLCASSLAAVPYNEQFFGPGTRLTVL.

This chain uses TRBV9 with TRBJ1-5; D may be TRBD1 (5 bases). Trimming shortened V by 0 bases and J by 4 bases, and 11 bases separated the two germline ends. CDR1 is SGDLS, CDR2 YYNGEE, per germline. The length of the CDR3 is 15 residues. CDR3: CASSVGQGGNQPQHF. The CDR3 DNA reads TGTGCCAGCAGCGTAGGGCAGGGTGGTAATCAGCCCCAGCATTTT.

The J gene is TRBJ1-5, the V gene TRBV4-1; possibly TRBD1 for D (6 bases). From germline, CDR1 is MGHRA and CDR2 YSYEKL. The CDR3 has 15 amino acids. Trimming stripped 1 base from V and 4 bases from J, with 11 bases between. In nucleotides, the CDR3 is TGCGCCAGCAGCCAAGCTCAGGGGCAGAATCAGCCCCAGCATTTT. It encodes CASSQAQGQNQPQHF.